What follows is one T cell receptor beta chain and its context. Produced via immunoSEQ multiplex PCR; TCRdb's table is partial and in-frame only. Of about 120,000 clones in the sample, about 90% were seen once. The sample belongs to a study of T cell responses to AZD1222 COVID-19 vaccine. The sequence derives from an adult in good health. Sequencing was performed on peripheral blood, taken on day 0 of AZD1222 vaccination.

For the CDR3, the DNA is TGTGCCAGCAGCTTGTCTAGGCGCAATGAGCAGTTCTTC. Its protein is CASSLSRRNEQFF. V gene TRBV5-6 combines with J gene TRBJ2-1, with no clear D. The CDR3 consists of 13 residues. CDR1 is SGHDT, CDR2 YYEEEE, per germline. V gave up 1 base and J gave up 6 bases, with 8 bases separating them. Drawing the rest from reference TRBV5-6 and TRBJ2-1, the complete variable domain is DAGVTQSPTHLIKTRGQQVTLRCSPKSGHDTVSWYQQALGQGPQFIFQYYEEEERQRGNFPDRFSGHQFPNYSSELNVNALLLGDSALYLCASSLSRRNEQFFGPGTRLTVL.